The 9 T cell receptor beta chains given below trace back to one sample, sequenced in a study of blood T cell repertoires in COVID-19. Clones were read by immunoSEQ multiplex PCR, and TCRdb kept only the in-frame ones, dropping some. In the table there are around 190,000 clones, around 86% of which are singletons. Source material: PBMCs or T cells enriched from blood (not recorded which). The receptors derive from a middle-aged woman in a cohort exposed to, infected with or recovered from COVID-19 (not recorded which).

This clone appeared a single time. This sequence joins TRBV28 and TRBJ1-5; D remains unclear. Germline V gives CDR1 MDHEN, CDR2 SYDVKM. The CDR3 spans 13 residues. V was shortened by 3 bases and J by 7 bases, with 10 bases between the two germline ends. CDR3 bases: TGTGCCAGCAGTTTGAGAGGGATCCAGCCCCAGCATTTT. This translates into CASSLRGIQPQHF.

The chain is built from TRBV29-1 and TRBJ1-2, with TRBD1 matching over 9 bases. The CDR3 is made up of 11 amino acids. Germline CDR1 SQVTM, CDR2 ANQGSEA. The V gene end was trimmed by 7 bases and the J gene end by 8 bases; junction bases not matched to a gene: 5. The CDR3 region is CSGRQGDGYTF. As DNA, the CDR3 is TGCAGCGGCAGACAGGGGGACGGCTACACCTTC.

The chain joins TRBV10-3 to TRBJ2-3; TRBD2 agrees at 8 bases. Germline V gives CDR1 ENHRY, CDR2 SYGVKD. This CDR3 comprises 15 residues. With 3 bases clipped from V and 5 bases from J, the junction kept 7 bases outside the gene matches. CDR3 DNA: TGTGCCATCAGTGATGTTAGCGGGAAGGTAGATACGCAGTATTTT. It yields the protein CAISDVSGKVDTQYF.

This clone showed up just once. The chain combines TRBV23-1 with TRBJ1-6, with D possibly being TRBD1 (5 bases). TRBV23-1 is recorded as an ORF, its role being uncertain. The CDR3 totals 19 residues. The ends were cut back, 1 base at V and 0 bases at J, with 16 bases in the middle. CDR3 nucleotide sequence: TGCGCCAGCAGTCAATGGCGGGGGGTCAACTTCTCCTATAATTCACCCCTCCACTTT. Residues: CASSQWRGVNFSYNSPLHF.

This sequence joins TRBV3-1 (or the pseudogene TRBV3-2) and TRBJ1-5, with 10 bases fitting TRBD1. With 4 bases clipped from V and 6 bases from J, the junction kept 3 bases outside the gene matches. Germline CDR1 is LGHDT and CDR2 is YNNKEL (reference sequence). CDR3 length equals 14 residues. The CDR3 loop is CASSRDRGSQPQHF. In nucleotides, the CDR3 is TGTGCCAGCAGCCGGGACAGGGGAAGTCAGCCCCAGCATTTT.

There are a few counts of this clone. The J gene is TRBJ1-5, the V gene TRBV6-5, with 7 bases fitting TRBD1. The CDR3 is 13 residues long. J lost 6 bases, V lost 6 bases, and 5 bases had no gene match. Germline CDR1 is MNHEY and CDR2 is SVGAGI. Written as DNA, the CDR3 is TGTGCCAGCAGCTACAGGGGTTTTCAGCCCCAGCATTTT. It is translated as CASSYRGFQPQHF.

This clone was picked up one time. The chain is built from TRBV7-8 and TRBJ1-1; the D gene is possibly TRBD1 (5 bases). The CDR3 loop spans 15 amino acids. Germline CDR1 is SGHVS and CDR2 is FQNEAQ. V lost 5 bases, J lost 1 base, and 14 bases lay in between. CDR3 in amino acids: CASSLRRDPNTEAFF. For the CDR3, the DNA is TGTGCCAGCAGCCTTAGGAGGGACCCGAACACTGAAGCTTTCTTT.

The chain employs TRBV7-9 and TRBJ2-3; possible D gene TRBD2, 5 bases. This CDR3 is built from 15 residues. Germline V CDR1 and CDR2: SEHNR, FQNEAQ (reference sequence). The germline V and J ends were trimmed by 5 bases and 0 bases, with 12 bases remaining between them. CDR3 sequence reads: CASSQRPASTDTQYF. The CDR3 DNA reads TGTGCCAGCAGCCAGCGGCCCGCTAGCACAGATACGCAGTATTTT.

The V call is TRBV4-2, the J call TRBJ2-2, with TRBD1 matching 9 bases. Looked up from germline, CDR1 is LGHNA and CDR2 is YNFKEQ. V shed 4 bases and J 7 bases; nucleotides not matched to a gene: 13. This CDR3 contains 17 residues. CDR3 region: CASSRSQDRGGNGELFF. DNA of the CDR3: TGTGCCAGCAGCCGTTCACAGGACAGGGGAGGGAACGGGGAGCTGTTTTTT.